These T cell receptor beta chains were read from a single sample in a study of blood T cell repertoires in COVID-19. Assay: immunoSEQ multiplex PCR; the TCRdb copy retains only in-frame clones and omits some. Of around 100,000 clones in the sample, roughly 89% are singletons; the top ten hold 15%. Source material: peripheral blood. These receptors all come from a human donor in a cohort sampled during active COVID-19. Each CDR3 is given with its conserved first and last residue. The D gene is left open where the match is weak. A clone size is listed for some rows: how often the clone was seen (once, few, many), or a class if it is expanded.

j_call,clone_size,v_call,d_call,cdr3_aa,cdr3_nt
TRBJ1-3,.,TRBV3-1/TRBV3-2,TRBD1,CASSQEDRGYGNTIYF,TGTGCCAGCAGCCAAGAAGACAGGGGATATGGAAACACCATATATTTT
TRBJ1-2,.,TRBV19,TRBD1,CATEDRGRSSYGYTF,TGTGCCACCGAGGACAGGGGCCGGTCCTCCTATGGCTACACCTTC
TRBJ1-3,.,TRBV7-3,.,CASKGQGGNTIYF,TGTGCCAGCAAGGGGCAGGGAGGAAACACCATATATTTT
TRBJ1-6,few,TRBV30,.,CAWGYGVAGNSPLHF,TGTGCCTGGGGTTACGGGGTAGCGGGTAATTCACCCCTCCACTTT
TRBJ2-1,once,TRBV2,.,CASNSPFTGHGIDEQFF,TGTGCCAGCAATTCCCCTTTCACGGGACATGGGATCGATGAGCAGTTCTTC
TRBJ1-2,.,TRBV20-1,.,CSGQGSYGYTF,TGCAGTGGGCAGGGGAGCTATGGCTACACCTTC
TRBJ1-2,.,TRBV11-2,TRBD1,CASSSRTGKSYGYTF,TGTGCCAGCAGCTCACGGACAGGGAAGAGCTATGGCTACACCTTC
TRBJ2-3,.,TRBV3-1/TRBV3-2,TRBD2,CASNLAGGSTDTQYF,TGTGCCAGCAACTTAGCGGGAGGGTCCACAGATACGCAGTATTTT
TRBJ1-3,.,TRBV7-2,.,CASSPQLHSGNTIYF,TGTGCCAGCAGCCCACAGCTTCACTCTGGAAACACCATATATTTT
TRBJ2-7,.,TRBV4-2,TRBD2,CASSQERGSSYEQYF,TGTGCCAGCAGCCAAGAGCGGGGGAGCTCCTACGAGCAGTACTTC
TRBJ1-1,.,TRBV11-3,TRBD1,CASSPGTGMGNTEAFF,TGTGCCAGCAGCCCGGGGACAGGGATGGGGAACACTGAAGCTTTCTTT
TRBJ1-1,.,TRBV19,TRBD1,CASVGQGRTEAFF,TGTGCCAGCGTCGGACAGGGGAGGACTGAAGCTTTCTTT
TRBJ1-1,.,TRBV7-9,.,CASSLAQGWGAEAFF,TGTGCCAGCAGCTTAGCGCAGGGGTGGGGAGCTGAAGCTTTCTTT
TRBJ1-4,.,TRBV5-1,TRBD1,CASSNGQGEHEKLFF,TGCGCCAGCAGCAATGGACAGGGGGAACATGAAAAACTGTTTTTT
TRBJ2-7,.,TRBV5-4,TRBD1,CASSFGTGSYEQYF,TGTGCCAGCAGCTTCGGGACAGGGAGCTACGAGCAGTACTTC
TRBJ1-2,.,TRBV6-6,.,CASSPRTDTRAANYGYTF,TGTGCCAGCAGTCCGCGGACAGACACACGGGCGGCTAACTATGGCTACACCTTC
TRBJ1-2,.,TRBV9,TRBD1,CASSSGQAANYGYTF,TGTGCCAGCAGCTCTGGACAGGCCGCTAACTATGGCTACACCTTC
TRBJ1-1,.,TRBV7-9,TRBD1,CASSLEGTGGPEAFF,TGTGCCAGCAGCTTAGAGGGGACAGGGGGCCCTGAAGCTTTCTTT
TRBJ1-3,.,TRBV5-1,.,CASSLQGGYSGNTIYF,TGCGCCAGCAGCTTGCAGGGTGGTTACTCTGGAAACACCATATATTTT
TRBJ1-1,.,TRBV2,.,CASSTSDTEAFF,TGTGCCAGCAGTACCTCGGACACTGAAGCTTTCTTT
TRBJ2-7,.,TRBV29-1,TRBD1,CSVAGGQAAPYEQYF,TGCAGCGTTGCCGGGGGACAGGCAGCTCCCTACGAGCAGTACTTC
TRBJ1-4,.,TRBV4-1,.,CASSQNDRGSREKLFF,TGCGCCAGCAGCCAAAACGACAGAGGTAGTAGGGAAAAACTGTTTTTT
TRBJ2-7,.,TRBV13,TRBD2,CASGLAGPYEQYF,TGTGCCAGCGGGCTAGCGGGGCCCTACGAGCAGTACTTC
TRBJ2-7,.,TRBV11-2,.,CASSRPRGTYEQYF,TGTGCCAGCAGTCGCCCCAGGGGTACCTACGAGCAGTACTTC
TRBJ1-5,few,TRBV2,TRBD1,CASSVQGANQPQHF,TGTGCCAGCAGTGTACAGGGGGCTAATCAGCCCCAGCATTTT
TRBJ2-2,once,TRBV7-8,.,CASSLAFTGELFF,TGTGCCAGCAGCTTGGCCTTCACCGGGGAGCTGTTTTTT
TRBJ2-1,.,TRBV30,TRBD2,CAWSVLSGGPYNEQFF,TGTGCCTGGAGTGTACTGTCGGGGGGGCCTTACAATGAGCAGTTCTTC
TRBJ2-7,few,TRBV4-1,TRBD1,CASSQGQGAHEQYF,TGCGCCAGCAGCCAAGGACAGGGGGCCCACGAGCAGTACTTC
TRBJ1-2,.,TRBV27,TRBD1,CASSLGTGGGGYTF,TGTGCCAGCAGTTTGGGGACAGGGGGGGGCGGCTACACCTTC
TRBJ1-5,.,TRBV11-2,.,CASSLVFRGCPPSNQPQHF,TGTGCCAGCAGCTTAGTTTTCCGGGGGTGCCCCCCTAGCAATCAGCCCCAGCATTTT
TRBJ1-3,.,TRBV28,.,CASSLLDSSGNTIYF,TGTGCCAGCAGTTTATTGGACAGCTCTGGAAACACCATATATTTT
TRBJ1-1,.,TRBV28,.,CASSQGFDTEAFF,TGTGCCAGCAGTCAGGGGTTTGACACTGAAGCTTTCTTT